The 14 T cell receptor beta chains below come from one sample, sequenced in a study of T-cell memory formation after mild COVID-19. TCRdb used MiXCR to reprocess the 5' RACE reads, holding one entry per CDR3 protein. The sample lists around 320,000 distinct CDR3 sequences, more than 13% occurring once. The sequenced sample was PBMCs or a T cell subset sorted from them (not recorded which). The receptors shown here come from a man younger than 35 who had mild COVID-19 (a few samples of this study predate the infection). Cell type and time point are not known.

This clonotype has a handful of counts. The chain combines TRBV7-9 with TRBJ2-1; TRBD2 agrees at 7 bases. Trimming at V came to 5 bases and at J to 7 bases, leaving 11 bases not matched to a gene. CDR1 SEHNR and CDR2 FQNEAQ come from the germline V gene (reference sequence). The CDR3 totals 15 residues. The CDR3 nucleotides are TGTGCCAGCAGCACCGACACTAGCGCTCGGAATGAGCAGTTCTTC. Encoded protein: CASSTDTSARNEQFF.

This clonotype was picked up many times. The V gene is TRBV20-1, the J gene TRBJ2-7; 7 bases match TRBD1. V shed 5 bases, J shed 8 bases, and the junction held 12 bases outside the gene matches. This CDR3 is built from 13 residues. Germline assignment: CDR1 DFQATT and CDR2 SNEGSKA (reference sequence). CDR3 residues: CSARMEAGGKQYV. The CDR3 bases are TGCAGTGCTCGGATGGAGGCAGGGGGTAAGCAGTACGTC.

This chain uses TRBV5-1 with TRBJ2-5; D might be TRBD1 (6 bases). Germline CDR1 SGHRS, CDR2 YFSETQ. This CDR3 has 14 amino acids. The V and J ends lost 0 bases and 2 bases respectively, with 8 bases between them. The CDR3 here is CASSLGTEQETQYF. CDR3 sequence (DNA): TGCGCCAGCAGCTTGGGGACAGAACAAGAGACCCAGTACTTC.

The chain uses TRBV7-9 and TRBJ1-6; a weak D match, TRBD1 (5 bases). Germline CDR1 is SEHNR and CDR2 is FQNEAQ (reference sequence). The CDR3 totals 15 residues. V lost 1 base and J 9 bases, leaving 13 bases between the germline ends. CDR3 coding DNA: TGTGCCAGCAGCTTAGGCAGGGCGGCGGCTTCACCCCTCCACTTT. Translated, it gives CASSLGRAAASPLHF.

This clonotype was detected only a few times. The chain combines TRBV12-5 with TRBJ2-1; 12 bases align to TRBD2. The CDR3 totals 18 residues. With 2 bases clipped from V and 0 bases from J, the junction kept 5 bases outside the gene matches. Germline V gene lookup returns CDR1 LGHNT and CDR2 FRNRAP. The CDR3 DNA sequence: TGTGCTAGTGGTTTGACTAGCGGGGGGTATCGCTCCTACAATGAGCAGTTCTTC. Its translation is CASGLTSGGYRSYNEQFF.

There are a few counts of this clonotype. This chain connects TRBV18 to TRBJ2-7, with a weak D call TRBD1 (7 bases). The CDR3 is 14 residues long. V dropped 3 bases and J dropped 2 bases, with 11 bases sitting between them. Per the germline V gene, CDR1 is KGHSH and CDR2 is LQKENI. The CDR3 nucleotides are TGTGCCAGCTCACCCCAGGGGGAGGCCTACGAGCAGTACGTC. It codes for CASSPQGEAYEQYV.

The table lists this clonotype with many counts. The CDR3 bases are TGTGCCAGCAGGGCAACTGCTTCAGGGTACCACTATGGCTACACCTTC. The encoded protein is CASRATASGYHYGYTF. The chain carries TRBV11-2 and TRBJ1-2; D is perhaps TRBD1 (5 bases). V was shortened by 6 bases and J by 3 bases, with 20 bases between the two germline ends. The CDR3 loop spans 16 amino acids. The germline V gene has CDR1 SGHAT and CDR2 FQNNGV.

CDR3 residues: CASSQEPRRGEKLFF. The CDR3 DNA reads as TGTGCCAGCAGCCAAGAACCCCGGAGGGGCGAAAAACTGTTTTTT. This rearrangement joins TRBV4-2 to TRBJ1-4; D may be TRBD1 (5 bases). This CDR3 is 15 amino acids long. V lost 0 bases, J lost 8 bases, and 13 bases lay in between. CDR1 is LGHNA, CDR2 YNFKEQ, per germline.

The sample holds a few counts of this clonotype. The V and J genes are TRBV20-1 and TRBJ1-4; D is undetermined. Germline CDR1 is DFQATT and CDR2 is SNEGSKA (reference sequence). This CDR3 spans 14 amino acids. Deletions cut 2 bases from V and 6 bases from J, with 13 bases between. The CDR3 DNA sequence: TGCAGTGCTAGAAATCCGGGTTCTGATGAAAAACTGTTTTTT. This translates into CSARNPGSDEKLFF.

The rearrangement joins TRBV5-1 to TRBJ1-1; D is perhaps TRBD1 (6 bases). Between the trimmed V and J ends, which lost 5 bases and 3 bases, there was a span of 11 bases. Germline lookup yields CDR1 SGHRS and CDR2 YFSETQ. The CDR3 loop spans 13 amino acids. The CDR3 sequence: CASRGGPDTEAFF. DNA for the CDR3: TGCGCCAGCAGGGGGGGGCCCGACACTGAAGCTTTCTTT.

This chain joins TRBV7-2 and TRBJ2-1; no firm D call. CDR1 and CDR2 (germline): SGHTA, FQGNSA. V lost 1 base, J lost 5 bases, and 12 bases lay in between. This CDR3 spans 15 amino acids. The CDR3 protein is CASSLGWVQDNEQFF. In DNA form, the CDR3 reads TGTGCCAGCAGCTTAGGGTGGGTCCAGGACAATGAGCAGTTCTTC.

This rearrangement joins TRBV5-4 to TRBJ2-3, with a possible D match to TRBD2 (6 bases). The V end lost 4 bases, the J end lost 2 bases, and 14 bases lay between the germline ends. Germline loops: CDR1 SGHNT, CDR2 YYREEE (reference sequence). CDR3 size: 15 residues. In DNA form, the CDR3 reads TGTGCCAGCAGCCTTCCGGGGGTCCTCACAGATACGCAGTATTTT. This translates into CASSLPGVLTDTQYF.

The CDR3 coding sequence is TGTGCCAGCAGCTTAGACCTTCCCTCCTTGGGACGTCCCGGAGAGACCCAGTACTTC. Its translation: CASSLDLPSLGRPGETQYF. The gene calls are TRBV7-6 and TRBJ2-5; tentatively, D is TRBD1 or TRBD2 (5 bases each). The CDR3 runs to 19 residues. Looked up from germline, CDR1 is SGHVS and CDR2 is FNYEAQ. With 1 base removed from V and 4 bases from J, the gap between germline ends came to 25 bases.

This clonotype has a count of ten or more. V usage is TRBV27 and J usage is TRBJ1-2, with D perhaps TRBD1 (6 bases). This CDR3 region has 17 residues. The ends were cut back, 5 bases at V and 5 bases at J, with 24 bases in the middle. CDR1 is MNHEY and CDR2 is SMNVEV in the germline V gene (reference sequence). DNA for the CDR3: TGTGCCAGCAGTGTTTCAGCAGCGGACAGCCGCTTGTATGGCTACACCTTC. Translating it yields CASSVSAADSRLYGYTF.